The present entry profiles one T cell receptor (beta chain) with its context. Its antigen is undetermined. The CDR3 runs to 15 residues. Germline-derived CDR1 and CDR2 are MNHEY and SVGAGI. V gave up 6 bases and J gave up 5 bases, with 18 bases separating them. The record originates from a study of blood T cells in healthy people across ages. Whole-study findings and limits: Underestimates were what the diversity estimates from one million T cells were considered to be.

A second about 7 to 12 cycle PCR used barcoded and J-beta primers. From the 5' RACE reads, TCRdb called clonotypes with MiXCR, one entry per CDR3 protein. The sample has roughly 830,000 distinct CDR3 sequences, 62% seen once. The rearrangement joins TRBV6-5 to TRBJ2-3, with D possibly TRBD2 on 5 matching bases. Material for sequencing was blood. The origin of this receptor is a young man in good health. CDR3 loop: CASSQAQAGGDTQYF. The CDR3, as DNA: TGTGCCAGCAGCCAAGCCCAAGCAGGAGGAGATACGCAGTATTTT.